One T cell receptor (beta chain) is described in this entry. The data belong to a study of blood T cell repertoires in COVID-19. Turning to the study itself: The analysed material was cDNA or gDNA that came from T cells, B-cell-depleted T cells, or PBMCs.

In the study's own analysis: The authors estimated nucleated cell counts from reference gene primer amplification. Clones were sequenced by immunoSEQ multiplex PCR, and TCRdb holds only the in-frame ones, with some missing. Clonal size and the V and J genes are those of that table, whereas D and trimming came from the DNA. The sample yields 280,000 or so clones, about 90% seen once. Participants were placed into cohorts based on the clinical history they reported. No more than 2 weeks before study entry, exposed participants had met a case of COVID-19. V was pared by 5 bases and J by 8 bases, with 13 bases between. Per germline, CDR1 SGHVS and CDR2 FNYEAQ. The CDR3 runs 13 residues.

The origin of this receptor is a woman in her fifties or sixties who had been exposed to COVID-19. This chain uses TRBV7-6 with TRBJ2-1, with D perhaps matching TRBD1 (6 bases). Sequencing was carried out using PBMCs or T cells enriched from blood (not recorded which). The CDR3 nucleotides are TGTGCCAGCAGCAAGGACAGTTGGTATGAGCAGTTCTTC. This encodes CASSKDSWYEQFF.